These 8 T cell receptor beta chains originate from one sample sequenced in a study of early T cells in non-severe SARS-CoV-2 infection. Each CDR3 protein gets one entry after TCRdb re-called the 5' RACE reads with MiXCR. Here the sample spans nearly 95,000 distinct CDR3 sequences, approximately 17% being singletons. Sequencing was performed on whole blood, taken at baseline. The receptor source for this set is an adult who was a healthcare worker with PCR-confirmed SARS-CoV-2 infection or an uninfected control (not recorded which).

This clonotype occurred many times. The genes are TRBV6-2 or TRBV6-3 and TRBJ2-3, with 10 bases matching TRBD2. CDR3 length: 15 amino acids. Trimming removed 2 bases from V and 4 bases from J; junction bases left unmatched: 3. Germline assignment: CDR1 MNHEY and CDR2 SVGEGT. The CDR3 DNA reads TGTGCCAGCAGTTACGGGACTAGCGAAGCAGATACGCAGTATTTT. Translated, it gives CASSYGTSEADTQYF.

This clonotype was counted only a few times. This chain uses TRBV12-3 or TRBV12-4 with TRBJ1-2, with D perhaps TRBD1 (5 bases). CDR3 size: 12 residues. V was clipped by 3 bases and J by 8 bases, with 10 bases between them. The CDR3 nucleotides read TGTGCCAGCAGTTTTCAGGGCGGGGGCTACACCTTC. Translated, it gives CASSFQGGGYTF.

V is TRBV11-2 and J is TRBJ2-3; D uncertain. CDR3 size: 13 residues. V shed 3 bases and J shed 6 bases, with 10 bases lying between them. Germline CDR1 reads SGHAT; CDR2 reads FQNNGV. Here the CDR3 DNA reads TGTGCCAGCAGCTTGAACCCACGGGATACGCAGTATTTT. It yields the protein CASSLNPRDTQYF.

This clonotype was detected a few times. V and J are TRBV6-1 and TRBJ2-3, with D perhaps matching TRBD1 or TRBD2 (5 bases each). Germline CDR1 is MNHNS and CDR2 is SASEGT. V was pared by 1 base and J by 6 bases, with 5 bases between. The CDR3 sequence is 12 residues long. The CDR3 DNA reads TGTGCCAGCAGTGAAGGGGGGGATACGCAGTATTTT. Its translation: CASSEGGDTQYF.

The table lists this clonotype with many counts. This chain connects TRBV28 to TRBJ2-7, with 10 bases aligning to TRBD2. The CDR3 is made up of 15 amino acids. The V gene's germline CDR1 is MDHEN and CDR2 SYDVKM. Trimming removed 4 bases from V and 2 bases from J; junction bases left unmatched: 5. The CDR3: CASSSIAGGAYEQYF. DNA for the CDR3: TGTGCCAGCAGTTCCATAGCGGGAGGCGCCTACGAGCAGTACTTC.

The chain combines TRBV7-9 with TRBJ1-4; D possibly corresponds to TRBD1 (5 bases). The V gene lost 3 bases and the J gene lost 8 bases, with 7 bases spanning the gap. The germline gives CDR1 SEHNR, CDR2 FQNEAQ (reference sequence). The CDR3 contains 12 residues. CDR3 nucleotide sequence: TGTGCCAGCAGCTTTGGGGCAGAAAAACTGTTTTTT. Translation: CASSFGAEKLFF. The full variable domain, rest sourced from reference TRBV7-9 and TRBJ1-4, is DTGVSQNPRHKITKRGQNVTFRCDPISEHNRLYWYRQTLGQGPEFLTYFQNEAQLEKSRLLSDRFSAERPKGSFSTLEIQRTEQGDSAMYLCASSFGAEKLFFGSGTQLSVL.

V is TRBV5-6 and J is TRBJ1-3, with D maybe TRBD1 (6 bases). CDR1 SGHDT and CDR2 YYEEEE come from the germline V gene. This CDR3 region has 14 residues. V shed 4 bases and J shed 1 base, with 9 bases lying between them. In nucleotides, the CDR3 is TGTGCCAGCAGCAATACAGGGTCTGGAAACACCATATATTTT. The encoded protein is CASSNTGSGNTIYF. Filled out from reference TRBV5-6 and TRBJ1-3, the complete variable domain reads DAGVTQSPTHLIKTRGQQVTLRCSPKSGHDTVSWYQQALGQGPQFIFQYYEEEERQRGNFPDRFSGHQFPNYSSELNVNALLLGDSALYLCASSNTGSGNTIYFGEGSWLTVV.

Only a few counts were recorded for this clonotype. The rearrangement uses TRBV9 and TRBJ2-5; 9 nucleotides align to TRBD2. The CDR3 runs to 18 residues. Per the germline V gene, CDR1 is SGDLS and CDR2 is YYNGEE. The trim removed 4 bases at V and 5 bases at J, leaving 18 bases unmatched. For the CDR3, the DNA is TGTGCCAGCAGCTTACGCCCTATGGAGCGGGAGGTCGGGGAGACCCAGTACTTC. As protein: CASSLRPMEREVGETQYF. Full variable domain (outside the CDR3, taken from reference TRBV9 and TRBJ2-5): DSGVTQTPKHLITATGQRVTLRCSPRSGDLSVYWYQQSLDQGLQFLIQYYNGEERAKGNILERFSAQQFPDLHSELNLSSLELGDSALYFCASSLRPMEREVGETQYFGPGTRLLVL.